The 30 T cell receptor beta chains listed next were all sequenced from one sample in a study of OX40 agonist ivuxolimab in advanced cancers. Assay: immunoSEQ multiplex PCR; the TCRdb copy retains only in-frame clones and omits some. Among under 50,000 clones listed, about 80% were seen once. This sample comprised CD4+ or CD8+ T cells sorted from blood, obtained in a trial of the OX40 agonist ivuxolimab. All receptors come from an adult with an advanced solid tumor such as melanoma, head and neck, liver or kidney cancer.

V usage is TRBV7-9 and J usage is TRBJ1-4; D is unclear. Trimming left V 3 bases short and J 8 bases short, with 16 bases between. CDR1 and CDR2 from the germline V gene are SEHNR and FQNEAQ (reference sequence). The CDR3 extends over 15 amino acids. CDR3 residues: CASSLFENLREKLFF. The CDR3 DNA reads TGTGCCAGCAGCTTGTTTGAGAATCTACGAGAAAAACTGTTTTTT.

This clone was recorded at least ten times. This sequence joins TRBV2 and TRBJ2-7, with D possibly matching TRBD1 (5 bases). Germline-derived CDR1 and CDR2 are SNHLY and FYNNEI. The CDR3 is 16 residues long. The V end lost 3 bases, the J end lost 3 bases, and 18 bases lay between the germline ends. The chain's CDR3 is CASSDPARVQIYEQYF. The CDR3, as DNA: TGTGCCAGCAGTGACCCCGCCAGGGTCCAAATCTACGAGCAGTACTTC.

This chain links TRBV5-6 with TRBJ2-7; TRBD2 matches 7 bases. The CDR3 covers 15 residues. Per germline, CDR1 SGHDT and CDR2 YYEEEE. The ends lost 4 bases at V and 7 bases at J; junction bases unmatched: 14. CDR3 in amino acids: CASSPNSNWGGEQYF. The CDR3 nucleotides read TGTGCCAGCAGCCCAAACTCCAACTGGGGGGGTGAGCAGTACTTC.

The V and J genes are TRBV6-1 and TRBJ2-1; 11 positions agree with TRBD2. Germline V gene lookup returns CDR1 MNHNS and CDR2 SASEGT. This CDR3 spans 19 amino acids. Trimming took 3 bases from V and 7 from J; bases not matched to a gene: 17. The CDR3 DNA sequence: TGTGCCAGCAGTGATATTACTTTAATTAGCGGGAGGGCCGCGAATGAGCAGTTCTTC. Its translation is CASSDITLISGRAANEQFF.

The V call is TRBV28, the J call TRBJ1-3, with D hard to call. Germline V gives CDR1 MDHEN, CDR2 SYDVKM. CDR3 length: 12 amino acids. Trimming took 3 bases from V and 5 from J, leaving 5 bases between them. The chain's CDR3 is CASSFPRNTIYF. CDR3 DNA: TGTGCCAGCAGTTTCCCCAGAAACACCATATATTTT. The full variable domain, completed using reference TRBV28 and TRBJ1-3, is DVKVTQSSRYLVKRTGEKVFLECVQDMDHENMFWYRQDPGLGLRLIYFSYDVKMKEKGDIPEGYSVSREKKERFSLILESASTNQTSMYLCASSFPRNTIYFGEGSWLTVV.

In its sample, this clone was seen a few times. The V and J genes are TRBV11-2 and TRBJ2-7; maybe TRBD1 (8 bases). Looked up from germline, CDR1 is SGHAT and CDR2 is FQNNGV. The CDR3 runs to 14 residues. The V end was cut by 3 bases, the J end by 4 bases, with 13 bases between. The CDR3 DNA reads as TGTGCCAGCAGCTTTCACAGGGGGGGTTACGAGCAGTACTTC. This gives the protein CASSFHRGGYEQYF.

The chain joins TRBV5-1 to TRBJ2-7; 13 bases match TRBD2. The CDR3 length is 15 residues. J gave up 3 bases and V 4 bases, and 4 bases lay outside the gene matches. In germline, CDR1 is SGHRS, CDR2 YFSETQ. The CDR3 nucleotides read TGCGCCAGCAGCGAAGGGACTAGCGGGAACTACGAGCAGTACTTC. Encoded protein: CASSEGTSGNYEQYF.

In DNA form, the CDR3 reads TGTGCCAGCAGACCCGGGACAGGGATGAACACCGGGGAGCTGTTTTTT. This codes for CASRPGTGMNTGELFF. This chain joins TRBV5-4 and TRBJ2-2; 9 nucleotides align to TRBD1. This CDR3 spans 16 amino acids. After removal of 5 bases from V and 1 base from J, the junction contained 6 bases not matched to a gene. Looked up from germline, CDR1 is SGHNT and CDR2 is YYREEE (reference sequence).

In regard to this clone: No conserved phenylalanine or tryptophan ends this CDR3, so it is likely a read error. The chain joins TRBV6-6 to TRBJ1-1; D remains ambiguous. CDR3 size: 11 residues. Germline V lookup: CDR1 MNHNY, CDR2 SVGAGI (reference sequence). V shed 2 bases and J shed 11 bases, with 9 bases lying between them. The CDR3 here is CASSYAEEAFL. CDR3 coding DNA: TGTGCCAGCAGTTACGCGGAAGAGGCTTTCCTT.

V usage is TRBV5-1 and J usage is TRBJ2-3; either TRBD1 or TRBD2 may supply D (5 bases each). The CDR3 sequence is 14 residues long. V lost 6 bases, J lost 4 bases, and 15 bases lay in between. CDR1 is SGHRS and CDR2 is YFSETQ in the germline V gene. The DNA of the CDR3 is TGCGCCAGCACCCCCCAGGGAGCGTCAGATACGCAGTATTTT. The encoded protein is CASTPQGASDTQYF.

The chain is built from TRBV7-9 and TRBJ2-3; no firm D call. In germline, CDR1 is SEHNR, CDR2 FQNEAQ (reference sequence). The CDR3 has 14 residues. V gave up 2 bases and J gave up 1 base, with 7 bases separating them. CDR3: CASSLSQGTDTQYF. The CDR3 DNA follows: TGTGCCAGCAGCTTATCGCAGGGCACAGATACGCAGTATTTT.

The chain carries TRBV5-1 and TRBJ2-1; 8 nucleotides align to TRBD2. The CDR3 covers 19 residues. The J segment lost 1 base and the V segment lost 1 base, leaving 13 bases of the junction unmatched. Germline loops: CDR1 SGHRS, CDR2 YFSETQ. CDR3 nucleotide sequence: TGCGCCAGCAGCTTGACTAGCGGAGGTCCCGACGGTTCCTACAATGAGCAGTTCTTC. Residues: CASSLTSGGPDGSYNEQFF.

This clone occurred a few times. This chain joins TRBV19 and TRBJ1-6; D is undetermined. CDR1 is LNHDA, CDR2 SQIVND, per germline (reference sequence). The CDR3 has 12 residues. V lost 3 bases, J lost 7 bases, and 4 bases lay in between. CDR3 nucleotide sequence: TGTGCCAGTAGTATGGGGAATTCACCCCTCCACTTT. It specifies CASSMGNSPLHF. Based on the CDR3 plus reference TRBV19 and TRBJ1-6, the full variable domain is DGGITQSPKYLFRKEGQNVTLSCEQNLNHDAMYWYRQDPGQGLRLIYYSQIVNDFQKGDIAEGYSVSREKKESFPLTVTSAQKNPTAFYLCASSMGNSPLHFGNGTRLTVT.

The chain links TRBV5-1 to TRBJ1-1; unclear D gene. The CDR3 is made up of 14 amino acids. Germline loops: CDR1 SGHRS, CDR2 YFSETQ. Trimming removed 1 base from V and 1 base from J, with 8 bases in between. In nucleotides, the CDR3 is TGCGCCAGCAGCTTGTTTACAAGGAACACTGAAGCTTTCTTT. This gives the protein CASSLFTRNTEAFF.

This clone is labeled medium-sized. The chain joins TRBV19 to TRBJ1-1, with a possible D match to TRBD1 (6 bases). The CDR3 has 14 residues. Germline V CDR1 and CDR2: LNHDA, SQIVND (reference sequence). Trimming removed 3 bases at V and 4 bases at J, with 12 bases between. In DNA form, the CDR3 reads TGTGCCAGTAGTATTCGGGGAGGGGGCACTGAAGCTTTCTTT. Encoded protein: CASSIRGGGTEAFF. Together with reference TRBV19 and TRBJ1-1, the CDR3 gives the full variable domain: DGGITQSPKYLFRKEGQNVTLSCEQNLNHDAMYWYRQDPGQGLRLIYYSQIVNDFQKGDIAEGYSVSREKKESFPLTVTSAQKNPTAFYLCASSIRGGGTEAFFGQGTRLTVV.

V usage is TRBV18 and J usage is TRBJ2-3, with 7 bases matching TRBD2. Germline CDR1 KGHSH, CDR2 LQKENI. J lost 1 base, V lost 1 base, and 5 bases had no gene match. The length of the CDR3 is 16 residues. The CDR3 DNA is TGTGCCAGCTCACCACGAGGACTAGGCGGCACAGATACGCAGTATTTT. Its translation is CASSPRGLGGTDTQYF.

In its sample, this clone was seen a few times. The rearrangement links TRBV5-6 to TRBJ2-5, with D hard to call. V gave up 1 base and J gave up 5 bases, with 12 bases separating them. The CDR3 consists of 14 residues. The germline CDR1 and CDR2 sequences are SGHDT and YYEEEE. CDR3 nucleotides: TGTGCCAGCAGCTTGTGGTCTATACGGGAGACCCAGTACTTC. This gives the protein CASSLWSIRETQYF.

The chain employs TRBV10-2 and TRBJ1-2; a weak D match, TRBD1 (6 bases). Trimming took off 3 bases at V and 7 bases at J, with 15 bases between the two ends. The CDR3 runs 14 residues. CDR1 and CDR2 from the germline V gene are WSHSY and SAAADI. This chain's CDR3 is CASSESGAGGGYTF. CDR3 coding DNA: TGCGCCAGCAGTGAATCGGGGGCCGGGGGTGGCTACACCTTC.

The J gene is TRBJ2-7, the V gene TRBV30; D is perhaps TRBD1 or TRBD2 (6 bases each). The V gene lost 2 bases and the J gene lost 5 bases, with 19 bases spanning the gap. CDR3 length equals 15 residues. Germline V lookup: CDR1 GTSNPN, CDR2 SVGIG (reference sequence). CDR3 in DNA: TGTGCCTGGAGTTCCTTGGGGGGCCCTGGAGACGAGCAGTACTTC. It is translated as CAWSSLGGPGDEQYF.

The chain recombines TRBV7-9 with TRBJ2-7, with unresolved D. V was cut by 1 base and J by 2 bases, with 12 bases left in between. Looked up from germline, CDR1 is SEHNR and CDR2 is FQNEAQ (reference sequence). The CDR3 is 15 residues long. Here the CDR3 DNA reads TGTGCCAGCAGCTTAGGCCGCGAAACGCCCTACGAGCAGTACTTC. It is translated as CASSLGRETPYEQYF.

This rearrangement joins TRBV2 to TRBJ2-5; 8 nucleotides match TRBD2. CDR1 and CDR2 (germline): SNHLY, FYNNEI. This CDR3 comprises 14 residues. V dropped 7 bases and J dropped 2; count of bases not matched to a gene: 6. As DNA, the CDR3 is TGTGCCAGCACCATCCCTAGCGGGCAAGAGACCCAGTACTTC. Its protein is CASTIPSGQETQYF.

This clone was detected only a few times. The genes are TRBV18 and TRBJ2-1; unclear D gene. CDR3 length: 13 residues. Trimming removed 3 bases at V and 5 bases at J, with 8 bases between. Germline V lookup: CDR1 KGHSH, CDR2 LQKENI. CDR3 in DNA: TGTGCCAGCTCACCGGGTCGTAACAATGAGCAGTTCTTC. Residues: CASSPGRNNEQFF. Combining the CDR3 with reference TRBV18 and TRBJ2-1 gives the whole variable domain NAGVMQNPRHLVRRRGQEARLRCSPMKGHSHVYWYRQLPEEGLKFMVYLQKENIIDESGMPKERFSAEFPKEGPSILRIQQVVRGDSAAYFCASSPGRNNEQFFGPGTRLTVL.

The J gene is TRBJ1-2, the V gene TRBV5-1, with no clear D. Germline V gene data show CDR1 as SGHRS and CDR2 as YFSETQ. The CDR3 length is 13 residues. V was trimmed by 5 bases and J by 2 bases, leaving 10 bases between them. In DNA form, the CDR3 reads TGCGCCAGCAGTCCTGCTATAAACTATGGCTACACCTTC. Its protein product is CASSPAINYGYTF.

The gene calls are TRBV27 and TRBJ2-2; TRBD2 might be the D (6 bases). Germline loops: CDR1 MNHEY, CDR2 SMNVEV (reference sequence). Deletions cut 3 bases from V and 5 bases from J, with 16 bases between. The CDR3 is 16 residues long. Here the CDR3 reads CASSFLAGGETGELFF. In DNA form, the CDR3 reads TGTGCCAGCAGTTTCTTAGCAGGCGGGGAAACCGGGGAGCTGTTTTTT.

On this clone itself: The junction shows a germline mismatch at one end, possibly a read error. The V and J genes are TRBV7-2 and TRBJ2-7, with 10 bases aligning to TRBD2. CDR1 and CDR2 (germline): SGHTA, FQGNSA. The CDR3 is made up of 13 amino acids. CDR3: CASSLAGVHEQYF. The CDR3 DNA sequence: TGTGCCAGCAGCCTAGCGGGAGTCCACGAGCAGTACTTC.

V and J are TRBV12-5 and TRBJ1-2, with D perhaps TRBD1 (6 bases). In germline, CDR1 is LGHNT, CDR2 FRNRAP. The V gene lost 6 bases and the J gene lost 8 bases, with 25 bases spanning the gap. This CDR3 has 16 amino acids. CDR3 loop: CASGPTLDRTTGGYTF. The CDR3 DNA sequence: TGTGCTAGTGGCCCTACCCTCGACAGGACTACGGGGGGCTACACCTTC.

This clone was recorded once. The chain has TRBV9 and TRBJ1-4; perhaps TRBD1 as D (5 bases). CDR1 and CDR2 from the germline V gene are SGDLS and YYNGEE. This CDR3 region has 15 residues. V lost 3 bases to trimming and J lost 8 bases, with 17 bases between them. CDR3 coding DNA: TGTGCCAGCAGCGCTTCTGGGGGGAGAAACGAAAAACTGTTTTTT. Protein sequence: CASSASGGRNEKLFF. The full variable domain, completed using reference TRBV9 and TRBJ1-4, is DSGVTQTPKHLITATGQRVTLRCSPRSGDLSVYWYQQSLDQGLQFLIQYYNGEERAKGNILERFSAQQFPDLHSELNLSSLELGDSALYFCASSASGGRNEKLFFGSGTQLSVL.

The chain recombines TRBV11-3 with TRBJ2-1; a weak D match, TRBD1 (6 bases). Trimming left V 1 base short and J 4 bases short, with 8 bases between. Germline V gene lookup returns CDR1 SGHNT and CDR2 YENEEA. This CDR3 spans 14 amino acids. The CDR3 DNA reads as TGTGCCAGCAGCTTAGGGACAGCATACAATGAGCAGTTCTTC. As protein: CASSLGTAYNEQFF.

The CDR3 nucleotides read TGTGCCAGCAGCCCTAGGTCGGGGGACACTGGCTACACCTTC. Protein product: CASSPRSGDTGYTF. This chain connects TRBV7-2 to TRBJ1-2; D is perhaps TRBD1 (6 bases). This CDR3 spans 14 amino acids. Germline-derived CDR1 and CDR2 are SGHTA and FQGNSA. Deletions cut 5 bases from V and 7 bases from J, with 17 bases between.

V usage is TRBV5-1 and J usage is TRBJ2-1, with TRBD2 identical over 14 bases. Germline assignment: CDR1 SGHRS and CDR2 YFSETQ. The length of the CDR3 is 15 residues. The V gene end was trimmed by 4 bases and the J gene end by 8 bases; junction bases not matched to a gene: 5. CDR3 nucleotide sequence: TGCGCCAGCAGCGCGGGACTAGCGGGAGTCGATGAGCAGTTCTTC. It encodes CASSAGLAGVDEQFF.